This TCR beta chain was found in a study of neurological immune-mediated disorders. Whole-study results and caveats: The multiple sclerosis repertoire cluster had no clinical or MRI feature associated with it. The expanded clones of different subjects shared no CDR3 amino acid sequences (suggesting private repertoires in all groups). Phylogenetic grouping assigned the repertoires of 18 of 34 multiple sclerosis patients to a single related-CDR3 cluster, representing a possible signature.

This clonotype was detected ten times or more. Its matching antigen is unknown. At one of its ends the junction is not consistent with the germline gene, which may arise from a read error. Synthesis of cDNA was performed by 5'RACE using 10-nucleotide random UMIs. A single record per CDR3 protein comes from TCRdb applying MiXCR to the 5' RACE reads. The sample records tens of thousands of distinct CDR3 sequences, under 4.5% being singletons. Germline assignment: CDR1 SSHAT and CDR2 FNYEAQ (reference sequence). This CDR3 comprises 18 residues. Sequenced sample: PBMCs. This receptor was identified in a woman in her fifties or sixties with multiple sclerosis. The chain joins TRBV7-7 to TRBJ2-6, with 9 bases lining up with TRBD1. CDR3 sequence: CASSRVPGQGTGANVLTF. The DNA for the CDR3 is TGTGCTAGCAGCCGCGTCCCGGGACAGGGAACAGGGGCCAACGTCCTGACTTTC.